The following is a TCR beta chain sequence with its context. Germline lookup yields CDR1 LNHDA and CDR2 SQIVND (reference sequence). Trimming removed 6 bases from V and 2 bases from J; junction bases left unmatched: 10. This CDR3 contains 17 residues. A multiplex PCR was run with 60 Vbeta primers and 13 Jbeta primers. The table came from immunoSEQ multiplex PCR; TCRdb's copy has only in-frame clones and leaves some out. The data show 110,000 or so clones, over 70% seen once. The data derive from a study of cytomegalovirus exposure and HLA in healthy donors. The J gene is TRBJ2-1, the V gene TRBV19, with TRBD2 matching over 10 bases. The TCR comes from a woman under 30 in good health and CMV-seronegative. Sample: PBMCs. DNA of the CDR3: TGTGCCAGTAGCCACCCGGTAACTAGCGGGGCCTACAATGAGCAGTTCTTC. Translation: CASSHPVTSGAYNEQFF.